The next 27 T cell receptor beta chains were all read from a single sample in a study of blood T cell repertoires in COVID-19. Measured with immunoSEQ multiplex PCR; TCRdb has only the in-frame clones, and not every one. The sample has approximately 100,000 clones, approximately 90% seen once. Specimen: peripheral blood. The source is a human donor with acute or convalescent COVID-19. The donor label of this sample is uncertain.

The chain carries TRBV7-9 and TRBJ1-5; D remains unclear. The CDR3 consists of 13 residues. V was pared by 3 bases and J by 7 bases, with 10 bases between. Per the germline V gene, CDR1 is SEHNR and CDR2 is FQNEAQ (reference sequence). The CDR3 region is CASSFGSRQPQHF. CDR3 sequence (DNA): TGTGCCAGCAGCTTTGGCAGTCGACAGCCCCAGCATTTT.

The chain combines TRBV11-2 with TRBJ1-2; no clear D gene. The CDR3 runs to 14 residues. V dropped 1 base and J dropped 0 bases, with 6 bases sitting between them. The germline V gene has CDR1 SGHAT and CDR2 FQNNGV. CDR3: CASSLGRANYGYTF. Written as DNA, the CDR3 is TGTGCCAGCAGCTTAGGGAGAGCTAACTATGGCTACACCTTC.

The CDR3, as DNA: TGTGCCAGCAGCCCGCGGCCGGGAAGCACAGATACGCAGTATTTT. It encodes CASSPRPGSTDTQYF. The chain couples TRBV5-4 to TRBJ2-3, with D perhaps matching TRBD2 (5 bases). This CDR3 comprises 15 residues. The V gene lost 4 bases and the J gene lost 0 bases, with 12 bases spanning the gap. Per the germline V gene, CDR1 is SGHNT and CDR2 is YYREEE (reference sequence).

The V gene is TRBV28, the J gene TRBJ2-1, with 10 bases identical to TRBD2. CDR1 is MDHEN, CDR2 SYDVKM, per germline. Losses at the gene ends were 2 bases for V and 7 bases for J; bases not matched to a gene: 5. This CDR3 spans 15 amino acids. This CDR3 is CASSLLAGELNEQFF. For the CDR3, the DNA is TGTGCCAGCAGTTTACTAGCGGGAGAATTGAATGAGCAGTTCTTC. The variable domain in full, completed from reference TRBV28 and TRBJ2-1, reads DVKVTQSSRYLVKRTGEKVFLECVQDMDHENMFWYRQDPGLGLRLIYFSYDVKMKEKGDIPEGYSVSREKKERFSLILESASTNQTSMYLCASSLLAGELNEQFFGPGTRLTVL.

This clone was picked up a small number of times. The CDR3 DNA sequence: TGCGCCAGCAGGGGTCGACAGGGCACCTATGGCTACACCTTC. It translates to CASRGRQGTYGYTF. V and J are TRBV10-2 and TRBJ1-2, with 7 bases identical to TRBD1. This CDR3 has 14 amino acids. Per germline, CDR1 WSHSY and CDR2 SAAADI. V lost 6 bases to trimming and J lost 4 bases; unmatched junction nucleotides: 8.

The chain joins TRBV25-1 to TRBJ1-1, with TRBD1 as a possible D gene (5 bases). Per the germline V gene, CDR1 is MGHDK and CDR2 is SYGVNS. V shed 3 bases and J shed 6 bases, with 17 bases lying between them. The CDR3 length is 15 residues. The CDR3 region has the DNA TGTGCCAGCAGTGACCCCCTCGGGGGGATTGCTGAAGCTTTCTTT. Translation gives CASSDPLGGIAEAFF.

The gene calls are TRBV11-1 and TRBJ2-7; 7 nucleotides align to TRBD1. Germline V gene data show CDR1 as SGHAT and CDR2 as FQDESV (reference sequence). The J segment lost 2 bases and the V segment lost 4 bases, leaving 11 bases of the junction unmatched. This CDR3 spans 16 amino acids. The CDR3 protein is CASSYSGTVDTYEQYF. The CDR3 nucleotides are TGTGCCAGCAGCTATTCCGGGACAGTTGACACCTACGAGCAGTACTTC. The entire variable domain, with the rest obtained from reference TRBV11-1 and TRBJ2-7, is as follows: EAEVAQSPRYKITEKSQAVAFWCDPISGHATLYWYRQILGQGPELLVQFQDESVVDDSQLPKDRFSAERLKGVDSTLKIQPAELGDSAMYLCASSYSGTVDTYEQYFGPGTRLTVT.

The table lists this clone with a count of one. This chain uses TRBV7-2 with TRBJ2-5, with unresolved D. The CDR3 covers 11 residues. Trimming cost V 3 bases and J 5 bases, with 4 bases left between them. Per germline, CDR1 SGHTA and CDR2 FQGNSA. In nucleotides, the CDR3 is TGTGCCAGCAGCTTCGTGGAGACCCAGTACTTC. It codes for CASSFVETQYF.

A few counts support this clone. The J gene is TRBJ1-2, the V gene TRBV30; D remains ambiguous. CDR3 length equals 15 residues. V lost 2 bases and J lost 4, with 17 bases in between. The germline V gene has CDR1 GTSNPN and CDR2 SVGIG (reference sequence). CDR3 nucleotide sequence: TGTGCCTGGAGTACCACTTCATACCCCTCCTATGGCTACACCTTC. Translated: CAWSTTSYPSYGYTF.

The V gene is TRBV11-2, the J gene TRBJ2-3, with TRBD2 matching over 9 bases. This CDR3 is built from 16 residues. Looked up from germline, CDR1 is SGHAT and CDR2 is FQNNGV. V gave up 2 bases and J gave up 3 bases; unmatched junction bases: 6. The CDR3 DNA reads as TGTGCCAGCAGCTTAAGGCTAGCGGGGATTACAGATACGCAGTATTTT. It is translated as CASSLRLAGITDTQYF.

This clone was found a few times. The CDR3, as DNA: TGTGCCTGGAGTGTGCGGAGCAATCAGCCCCAGCATTTT. As protein: CAWSVRSNQPQHF. The rearrangement joins TRBV30 to TRBJ1-5, with unresolved D. CDR3 length: 13 residues. Per germline, CDR1 GTSNPN and CDR2 SVGIG (reference sequence). Trimming pared 0 bases from V and 1 base from J, leaving 4 bases between.

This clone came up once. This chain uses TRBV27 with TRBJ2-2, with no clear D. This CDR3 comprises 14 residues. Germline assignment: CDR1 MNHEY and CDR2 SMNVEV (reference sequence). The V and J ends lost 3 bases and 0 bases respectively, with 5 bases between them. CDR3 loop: CASSLSPNTGELFF. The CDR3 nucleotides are TGTGCCAGCAGTTTGAGTCCGAACACCGGGGAGCTGTTTTTT.

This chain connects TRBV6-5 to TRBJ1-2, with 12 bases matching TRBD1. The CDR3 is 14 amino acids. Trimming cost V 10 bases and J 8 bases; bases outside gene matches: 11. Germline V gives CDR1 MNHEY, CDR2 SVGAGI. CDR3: CATVPGTGGAGYTF. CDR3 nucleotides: TGTGCCACCGTCCCCGGGACAGGGGGCGCGGGCTACACCTTC.

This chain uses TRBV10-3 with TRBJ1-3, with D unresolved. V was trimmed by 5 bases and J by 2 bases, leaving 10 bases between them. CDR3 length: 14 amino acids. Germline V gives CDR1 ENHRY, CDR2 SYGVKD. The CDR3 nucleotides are TGTGCCATCAGTCCAACGGTAACTGGAAACACCATATATTTT. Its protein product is CAISPTVTGNTIYF.

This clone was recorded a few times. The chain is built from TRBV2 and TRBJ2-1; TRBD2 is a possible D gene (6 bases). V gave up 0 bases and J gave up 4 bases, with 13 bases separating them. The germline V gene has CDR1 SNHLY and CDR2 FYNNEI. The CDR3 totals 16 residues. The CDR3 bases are TGTGCCAGCAGTGAAGCGCCCAGTCGGGGGTACAATGAGCAGTTCTTC. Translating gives CASSEAPSRGYNEQFF.

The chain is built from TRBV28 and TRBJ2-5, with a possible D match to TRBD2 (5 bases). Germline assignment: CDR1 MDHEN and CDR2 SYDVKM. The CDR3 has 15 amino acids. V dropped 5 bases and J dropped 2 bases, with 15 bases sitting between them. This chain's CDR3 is CASSTLGVLQETQYF. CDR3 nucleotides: TGTGCCAGCAGTACCCTCGGGGTCTTACAAGAGACCCAGTACTTC.

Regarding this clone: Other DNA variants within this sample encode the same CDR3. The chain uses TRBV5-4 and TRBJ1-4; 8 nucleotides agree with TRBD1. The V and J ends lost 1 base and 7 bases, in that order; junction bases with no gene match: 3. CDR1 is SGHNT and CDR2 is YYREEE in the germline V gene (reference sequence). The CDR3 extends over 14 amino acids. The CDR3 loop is CASSLQGAVEKLFF. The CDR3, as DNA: TGTGCCAGCAGCTTGCAGGGGGCGGTTGAAAAACTGTTTTTT.

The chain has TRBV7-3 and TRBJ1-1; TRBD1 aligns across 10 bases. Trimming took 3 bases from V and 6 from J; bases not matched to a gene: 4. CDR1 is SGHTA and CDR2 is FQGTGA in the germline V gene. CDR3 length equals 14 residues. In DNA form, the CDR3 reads TGTGCCAGCAGCTTGGGGGACAGGGGCTCTGAAGCTTTCTTT. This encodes CASSLGDRGSEAFF.

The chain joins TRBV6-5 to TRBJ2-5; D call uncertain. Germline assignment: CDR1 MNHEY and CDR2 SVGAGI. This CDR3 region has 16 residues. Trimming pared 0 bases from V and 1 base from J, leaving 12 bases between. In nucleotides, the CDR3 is TGTGCCAGCAGTTACTCGATGGCGGAAGCCCAAGAGACCCAGTACTTC. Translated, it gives CASSYSMAEAQETQYF.

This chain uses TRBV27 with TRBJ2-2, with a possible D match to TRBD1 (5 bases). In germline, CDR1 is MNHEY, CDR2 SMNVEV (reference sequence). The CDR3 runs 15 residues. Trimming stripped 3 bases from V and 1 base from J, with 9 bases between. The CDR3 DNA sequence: TGTGCCAGCAGTTTGGTCCAGGGGAACACCGGGGAGCTGTTTTTT. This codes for CASSLVQGNTGELFF.

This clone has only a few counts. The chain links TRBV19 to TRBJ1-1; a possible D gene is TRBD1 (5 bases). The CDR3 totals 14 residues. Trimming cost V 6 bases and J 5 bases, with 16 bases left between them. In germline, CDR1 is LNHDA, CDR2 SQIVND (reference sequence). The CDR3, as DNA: TGTGCCAGTAGACAAGACGGGGGATATACTGAAGCTTTCTTT. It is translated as CASRQDGGYTEAFF.

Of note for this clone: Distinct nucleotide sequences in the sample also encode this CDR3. As DNA, the CDR3 is TGTGCCAGCGAGGGAGATACGCAGTATTTT. Translation: CASEGDTQYF. This chain connects TRBV19 to TRBJ2-3; maybe TRBD2 (5 bases). The germline CDR1 and CDR2 sequences are LNHDA and SQIVND (reference sequence). The CDR3 runs 10 residues. Trimming left V 9 bases short and J 5 bases short, with 6 bases between.

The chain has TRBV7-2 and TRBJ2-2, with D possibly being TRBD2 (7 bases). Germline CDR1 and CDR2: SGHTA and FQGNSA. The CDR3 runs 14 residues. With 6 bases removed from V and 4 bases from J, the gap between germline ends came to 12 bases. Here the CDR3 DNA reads TGTGCCAGCAGAACAGGGAGGGGCACCGGGGAGCTGTTTTTT. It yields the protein CASRTGRGTGELFF.

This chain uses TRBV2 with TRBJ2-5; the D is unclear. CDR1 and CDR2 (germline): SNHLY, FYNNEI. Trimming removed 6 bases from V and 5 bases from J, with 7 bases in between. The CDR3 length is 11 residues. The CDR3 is CASRRVETQYF. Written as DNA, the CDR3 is TGTGCCAGCAGACGGGTGGAGACCCAGTACTTC.

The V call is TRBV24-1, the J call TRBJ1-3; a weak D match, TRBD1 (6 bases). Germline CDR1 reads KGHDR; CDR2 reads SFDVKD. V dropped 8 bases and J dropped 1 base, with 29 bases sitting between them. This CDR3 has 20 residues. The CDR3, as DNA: TGTGCCACCACCCCCAAACTTTCCTTTTGGGGGCTTGGTTCTGGAAACACCATATATTTT. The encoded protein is CATTPKLSFWGLGSGNTIYF.

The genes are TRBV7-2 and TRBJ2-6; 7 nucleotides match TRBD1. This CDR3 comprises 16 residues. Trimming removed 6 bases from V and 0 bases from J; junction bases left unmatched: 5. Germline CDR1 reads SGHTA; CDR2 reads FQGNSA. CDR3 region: CASRPQGTSGANVLTF. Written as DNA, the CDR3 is TGTGCCAGCAGACCACAGGGGACCTCTGGGGCCAACGTCCTGACTTTC.

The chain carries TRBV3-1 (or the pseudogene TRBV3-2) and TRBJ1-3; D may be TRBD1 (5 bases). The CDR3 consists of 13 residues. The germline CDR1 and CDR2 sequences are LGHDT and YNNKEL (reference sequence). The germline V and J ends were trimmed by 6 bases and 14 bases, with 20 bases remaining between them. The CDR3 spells CASRAGTAPLVYF. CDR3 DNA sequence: TGTGCCAGCAGAGCGGGGACCGCGCCGCTCGTATATTTT.